Shown below are 18 T cell receptor beta chains from a single sample sequenced in a study of spatial heterogeneity in lung cancer. TCRdb passed the 5' RACE reads through MiXCR, listing each CDR3 protein once. The sample carries around 41,000 distinct CDR3 sequences, approximately 6.5% recorded once. Described time point: sample taken at primary tumor resection. The study sequenced unsorted whole RNA from tumor, nontumor lung or frozen PBMC. This specimen consisted of PBMCs, obtained at surgery. The receptors derive from a female donor with early-stage non-small cell lung cancer.

There are many counts of this clonotype. The chain has TRBV7-9 and TRBJ1-2; D ambiguous. With 1 base removed from V and 5 bases from J, the gap between germline ends came to 8 bases. The CDR3 loop spans 13 amino acids. Germline CDR1 and CDR2: SEHNR and FQNEAQ (reference sequence). The CDR3 here is CASSLDIGYGYTF. CDR3 in DNA: TGTGCCAGCAGCTTAGATATAGGATATGGCTACACCTTC.

At least ten counts were recorded for this clonotype. The CDR3 nucleotides read TGCAGTGCCTCGACAGTATCTGGAAACACCATATATTTT. This encodes CSASTVSGNTIYF. The chain combines TRBV20-1 with TRBJ1-3; TRBD1 might be the D (5 bases). V was cut by 6 bases and J by 1 base, with 10 bases left in between. This CDR3 is 13 amino acids long. Germline loops: CDR1 DFQATT, CDR2 SNEGSKA (reference sequence).

This clonotype occurred many times. The chain is built from TRBV27 and TRBJ2-1, with D possibly TRBD1 on 5 matching bases. V lost 3 bases and J lost 6, with 12 bases in between. Germline V gives CDR1 MNHEY, CDR2 SMNVEV (reference sequence). The CDR3 contains 14 residues. CDR3 nucleotides: TGTGCCAGCAGTTTTCTGGGGCCGGGCAATGAGCAGTTCTTC. This gives the protein CASSFLGPGNEQFF.

This clonotype was detected only a few times. V and J are TRBV14 and TRBJ2-7; D could derive from TRBD1 or TRBD2 (6 bases each). V was pared by 1 base and J by 2 bases, with 12 bases between. The CDR3 is made up of 15 amino acids. Germline CDR1 SGHDN, CDR2 FVKESK. The CDR3: CASSQGPGATYEQYF. DNA of the CDR3: TGTGCCAGCAGCCAAGGGCCGGGGGCAACCTACGAGCAGTACTTC.

This clonotype was seen ten or more times. The CDR3 protein is CASSPQGLSTDTQYF. CDR3 coding DNA: TGTGCCAGCAGCCCACAGGGACTTAGCACAGATACGCAGTATTTT. V gene TRBV2 combines with J gene TRBJ2-3, with D tentatively TRBD1 or TRBD2 (6 bases each). The CDR3 covers 15 residues. The V end was cut by 6 bases, the J end by 0 bases, with 13 bases between. Germline CDR1 is SNHLY and CDR2 is FYNNEI.

This clonotype was observed at least ten times. The rearrangement joins TRBV28 to TRBJ2-1, with 9 bases that match TRBD1. The CDR3 consists of 17 residues. Germline trimming cut 6 bases from V and 4 bases from J; bases unmatched to any gene: 13. Germline lookup yields CDR1 MDHEN and CDR2 SYDVKM. The CDR3 is CASSSTGTGYPYNEQFF. The CDR3 DNA reads TGTGCCAGCAGCTCAACCGGGACAGGGTACCCTTACAATGAGCAGTTCTTC.

This clonotype was seen a handful of times. The rearrangement uses TRBV20-1 and TRBJ2-3; 9 bases align to TRBD2. This CDR3 is 15 amino acids long. In germline, CDR1 is DFQATT, CDR2 SNEGSKA (reference sequence). Trimming at V came to 6 bases and at J to 4 bases, leaving 11 bases not matched to a gene. The CDR3 DNA sequence: TGCAGTGCCAGTTTGCGGGGGGGCCCCGCAGATACGCAGTATTTT. Protein product: CSASLRGGPADTQYF.

Only a few counts were recorded for this clonotype. One end of the junction varies from germline; a read error may be responsible. The chain combines TRBV29-1 with TRBJ2-7; tentative D call: TRBD2 (5 bases). CDR1 is SQVTM and CDR2 is ANQGSEA in the germline V gene. The CDR3 runs to 13 residues. CDR3 sequence reads: CSVIATERPTEDF. DNA of the CDR3: TGCAGCGTTATCGCAACCGAAAGACCTACGGAGGACTTC.

There are many counts of this clonotype. The chain couples TRBV3-1 to TRBJ2-1; TRBD2 agrees at 12 bases. The CDR3 runs 14 residues. Germline lookup yields CDR1 LGHDT and CDR2 YNNKEL (reference sequence). Trimming removed 7 bases from V and 8 bases from J; junction bases left unmatched: 6. DNA for the CDR3: TGTGCCAGCATTCCTAGCGGGGGGGCCGATGAGCAGTTCTTC. Translation: CASIPSGGADEQFF.

The chain joins TRBV6-5 to TRBJ1-5, with 8 positions matching TRBD1. Germline trimming cut 6 bases from V and 0 bases from J; bases unmatched to any gene: 4. CDR3 length: 15 amino acids. Looked up from germline, CDR1 is MNHEY and CDR2 is SVGAGI. The CDR3 loop is CASRTGENSNQPQHF. The CDR3 DNA reads TGTGCCAGCAGGACAGGGGAGAATAGCAATCAGCCCCAGCATTTT.

This clonotype has ten or more counts. V and J are TRBV28 and TRBJ1-1, with a tentative D call TRBD1 (6 bases). The CDR3 extends over 16 amino acids. CDR1 MDHEN and CDR2 SYDVKM come from the germline V gene. Trimming pared 6 bases from V and 1 base from J, leaving 18 bases between. The DNA for the CDR3 is TGTGCCAGCAGGGGGGCTGCGGCTCAAGAGAACACTGAAGCTTTCTTT. Translation: CASRGAAAQENTEAFF.

This clonotype came up a few times. The rearrangement joins TRBV10-3 to TRBJ2-7, with 13 bases identical to TRBD2. CDR1 is ENHRY, CDR2 SYGVKD, per germline. V lost 11 bases to trimming and J lost 4 bases; unmatched junction nucleotides: 5. There are 13 residues in the CDR3. The CDR3 region is CAVGTSGAYEQYF. DNA for the CDR3: TGTGCCGTTGGGACTAGCGGGGCGTACGAGCAGTACTTC.

This clonotype showed up many times. The chain joins TRBV9 to TRBJ2-3; no firm D call. Germline assignment: CDR1 SGDLS and CDR2 YYNGEE. V dropped 0 bases and J dropped 2 bases, with 10 bases sitting between them. The CDR3 sequence is 15 residues long. CDR3 DNA: TGTGCCAGCAGCGTAGGTCACAGAGACACAGATACGCAGTATTTT. Protein product: CASSVGHRDTDTQYF.

This clonotype appeared many times. The J gene is TRBJ2-7, the V gene TRBV4-3; D possibly corresponds to TRBD2 (5 bases). V was trimmed by 1 base and J by 7 bases, leaving 14 bases between them. The CDR3 length is 14 residues. CDR1 is LGHNA, CDR2 YSLEER, per germline. The CDR3 is CASSQAGSRGEQYF. The DNA of the CDR3 is TGCGCCAGCAGCCAAGCTGGGAGCCGCGGGGAGCAGTACTTC.

This clonotype has only a few counts. The V call is TRBV11-2, the J call TRBJ1-2; TRBD1 agrees at 7 bases. Germline CDR1 reads SGHAT; CDR2 reads FQNNGV. The CDR3 sequence is 17 residues long. Trimming cost V 4 bases and J 0 bases; bases outside gene matches: 11. The CDR3 is CASSYRTGGLTNYGYTF. CDR3 sequence (DNA): TGTGCCAGCAGCTACAGGACAGGAGGGCTGACTAACTATGGCTACACCTTC.

The rearrangement uses TRBV12-5 and TRBJ1-1; no clear D. The CDR3 sequence is 12 residues long. V was trimmed by 1 base and J by 4 bases, leaving 4 bases between them. Germline values: CDR1 LGHNT, CDR2 FRNRAP. Written as DNA, the CDR3 is TGTGCTAGTGGTTTGGGCCGCACTGAAGCTTTCTTT. As protein: CASGLGRTEAFF.

This clonotype has a handful of counts. The V gene is TRBV6-2 or TRBV6-3, the J gene TRBJ1-1; possible D gene TRBD1, 5 bases. Germline V lookup: CDR1 MNHEY, CDR2 SVGEGT. V lost 3 bases and J lost 0, with 14 bases in between. The CDR3 is 16 amino acids. The CDR3 DNA reads TGTGCCAGCAGTTATCCGGGGAGGGGAATGAACACTGAAGCTTTCTTT. Protein product: CASSYPGRGMNTEAFF.

This clonotype showed up many times. The chain recombines TRBV7-3 with TRBJ2-3, with 7 positions matching TRBD1. Germline V gene lookup returns CDR1 SGHTA and CDR2 FQGTGA. Trimming took 5 bases from V and 4 from J; bases not matched to a gene: 3. This CDR3 has 13 amino acids. The CDR3 region has the DNA TGTGCCAGCAGCCAAACAGGGGCAGATACGCAGTATTTT. Amino acid sequence: CASSQTGADTQYF.